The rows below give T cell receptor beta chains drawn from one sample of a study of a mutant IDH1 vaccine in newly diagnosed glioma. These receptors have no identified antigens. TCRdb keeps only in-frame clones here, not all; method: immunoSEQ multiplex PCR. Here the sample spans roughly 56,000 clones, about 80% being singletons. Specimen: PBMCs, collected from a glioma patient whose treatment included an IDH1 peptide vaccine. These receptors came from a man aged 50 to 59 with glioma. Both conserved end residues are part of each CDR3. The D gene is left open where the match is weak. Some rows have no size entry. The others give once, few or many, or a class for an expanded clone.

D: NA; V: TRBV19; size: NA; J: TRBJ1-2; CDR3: CASSPGRNYGYTF; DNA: TGTGCCAGTAGCCCCGGACGGAACTATGGCTACACCTTC
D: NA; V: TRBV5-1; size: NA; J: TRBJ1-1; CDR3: CASSLNRNTEAFF; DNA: TGCGCCAGCAGCTTGAACAGAAACACTGAAGCTTTCTTT
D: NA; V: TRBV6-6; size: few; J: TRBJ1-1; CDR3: CASTFTEKDTEAFF; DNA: TGTGCCAGCACCTTTACCGAGAAGGACACTGAAGCTTTCTTT
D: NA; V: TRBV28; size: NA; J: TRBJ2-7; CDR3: CASSRMTRRHEQYF; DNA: TGTGCCAGCAGTCGCATGACCCGGCGGCACGAGCAGTACTTC
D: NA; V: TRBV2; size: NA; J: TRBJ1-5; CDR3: CASSSDRLGNQPQHF; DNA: TGTGCCAGCAGTTCTGACAGGTTAGGGAATCAGCCCCAGCATTTT
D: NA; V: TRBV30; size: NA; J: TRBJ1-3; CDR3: CAWGPGRSSGNTIYF; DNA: TGTGCCTGGGGCCCTGGGAGGAGCTCTGGAAACACCATATATTTT
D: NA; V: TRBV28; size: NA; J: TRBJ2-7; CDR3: CASSFRGPLYEQYF; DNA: TGTGCCAGCAGTTTTAGGGGTCCACTCTACGAGCAGTACTTC
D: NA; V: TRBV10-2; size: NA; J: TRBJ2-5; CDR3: CASSGTHPQETQYF; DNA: TGCGCCAGCAGTGGGACTCACCCACAAGAGACCCAGTACTTC
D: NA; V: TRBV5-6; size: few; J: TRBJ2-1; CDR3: CASSLDLGHEQFF; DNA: TGTGCCAGCAGCTTGGACCTGGGGCATGAGCAGTTCTTC
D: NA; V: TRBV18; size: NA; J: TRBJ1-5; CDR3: CASSRDSNQPQHF; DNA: TGTGCCAGCTCAAGGGACTCCAATCAGCCCCAGCATTTT
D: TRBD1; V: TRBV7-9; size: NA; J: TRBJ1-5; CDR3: CASSQGTGWGQPQHF; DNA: TGTGCCAGCAGCCAGGGGACAGGGTGGGGTCAGCCCCAGCATTTT
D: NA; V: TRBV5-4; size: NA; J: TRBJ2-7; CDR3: CASSSDRTYEQYF; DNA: TGTGCCAGCAGTTCCGACAGGACCTACGAGCAGTACTTC
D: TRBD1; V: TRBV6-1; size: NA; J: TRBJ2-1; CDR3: CASSVTLTGAPYNEQFF; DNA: TGTGCCAGCAGTGTCACTTTAACAGGGGCCCCCTACAATGAGCAGTTCTTC
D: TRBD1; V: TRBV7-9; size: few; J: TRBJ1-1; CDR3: CASSLTGGNTEAFF; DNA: TGTGCCAGCAGCCTTACAGGGGGGAACACTGAAGCTTTCTTT
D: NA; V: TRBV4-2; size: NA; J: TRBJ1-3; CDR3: CASSRSPATDNSGNTIYF; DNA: TGTGCCAGCAGCCGAAGCCCTGCGACGGACAACTCTGGAAACACCATATATTTT
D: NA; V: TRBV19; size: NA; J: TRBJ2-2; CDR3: CASTLGGGALSGELFF; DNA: TGTGCCAGTACTCTGGGCGGGGGCGCGTTATCCGGGGAGCTGTTTTTT
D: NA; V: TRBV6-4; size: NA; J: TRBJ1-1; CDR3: CASSEGQNTEAFF; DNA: TGTGCCAGCAGTGAAGGACAGAACACTGAAGCTTTCTTT
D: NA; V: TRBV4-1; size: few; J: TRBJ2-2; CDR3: CASSHVGTGELFF; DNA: TGCGCCAGCAGCCACGTTGGAACCGGGGAGCTGTTTTTT
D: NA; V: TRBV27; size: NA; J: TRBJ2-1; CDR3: CASSLKQFHEQFF; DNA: TGTGCCAGCAGTTTAAAACAATTCCATGAGCAGTTCTTC
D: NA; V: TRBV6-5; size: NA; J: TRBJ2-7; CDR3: CASSPMGAHDEQYF; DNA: TGTGCCAGCAGCCCTATGGGGGCTCATGATGAGCAGTACTTC
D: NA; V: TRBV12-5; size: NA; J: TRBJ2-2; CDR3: CASAQNPGAGELFF; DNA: TGTGCTAGTGCCCAAAATCCGGGGGCCGGGGAGCTGTTTTTT
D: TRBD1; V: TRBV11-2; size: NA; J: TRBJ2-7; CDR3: CASSWGGQGRSYEQYF; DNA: TGTGCCAGCAGCTGGGGAGGACAGGGAAGGTCCTACGAGCAGTACTTC
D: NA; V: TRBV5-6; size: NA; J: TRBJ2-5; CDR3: CASSFKREGQETQYF; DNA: TGTGCCAGCAGCTTCAAGAGGGAAGGACAAGAGACCCAGTACTTC
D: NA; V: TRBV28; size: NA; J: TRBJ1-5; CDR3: CASSSLSNQPQHF; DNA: TGTGCCAGCAGTTCTCTTAGCAATCAGCCCCAGCATTTT
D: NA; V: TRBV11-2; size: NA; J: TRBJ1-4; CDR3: CASSASGWTNEKLFF; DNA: TGTGCCAGCAGCGCTTCGGGGTGGACTAATGAAAAACTGTTTTTT
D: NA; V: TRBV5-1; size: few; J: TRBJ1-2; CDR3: CASSFQGTGDYTF; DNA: TGCGCCAGCAGCTTCCAGGGAACCGGAGACTACACCTTC